Listed here are 16 T cell receptor beta chains from one sample, sequenced in a study of early T cells in non-severe SARS-CoV-2 infection. TCRdb called the 5' RACE reads again in MiXCR, with one record for every CDR3 protein. Here the sample spans 75,000 to 100,000 distinct CDR3 sequences, 16% being singletons. Material for sequencing was whole blood. The origin of the receptors is an adult who was a healthcare worker with PCR-confirmed SARS-CoV-2 infection or an uninfected control (not recorded which).

The chain employs TRBV6-5 and TRBJ2-2; D unclear. The germline CDR1 and CDR2 sequences are MNHEY and SVGAGI. The CDR3 sequence is 13 residues long. V lost 2 bases to trimming and J lost 6 bases, with 7 bases between them. The CDR3 loop reads CASSYLGPGELFF. The CDR3 DNA is TGTGCCAGCAGTTACCTCGGTCCCGGGGAGCTGTTTTTT.

Only a few counts were recorded for this clonotype. The chain recombines TRBV7-2 with TRBJ2-1; 11 positions match TRBD1. This CDR3 is 15 amino acids long. V gave up 4 bases and J gave up 7 bases; unmatched junction bases: 6. Per the germline V gene, CDR1 is SGHTA and CDR2 is FQGNSA. In nucleotides, the CDR3 is TGTGCCAGCAGCTCGGACAGGGGGCAGTTAAATGAGCAGTTCTTC. Amino acid sequence: CASSSDRGQLNEQFF.

The J gene is TRBJ2-1, the V gene TRBV7-9; D is uncertain. CDR1 is SEHNR, CDR2 FQNEAQ, per germline (reference sequence). The V and J ends lost 1 base and 8 bases respectively, with 9 bases between them. This CDR3 has 13 residues. The CDR3 sequence is CASSLEGGDEQFF. DNA of the CDR3: TGTGCCAGCAGCTTAGAGGGCGGAGATGAGCAGTTCTTC.

This clonotype was picked up a small number of times. This chain connects TRBV20-1 to TRBJ1-3; D is uncertain. V lost 5 bases to trimming and J lost 0 bases, with 11 bases between them. The CDR3 runs 14 residues. CDR1 is DFQATT, CDR2 SNEGSKA, per germline (reference sequence). Here the CDR3 reads CSAEPVNSGNTIYF. The CDR3 nucleotides read TGCAGTGCTGAACCTGTTAACTCTGGAAACACCATATATTTT.

This clonotype is medium-sized in the sample. The rearrangement links TRBV11-2 to TRBJ1-2; D unresolved. Germline V gives CDR1 SGHAT, CDR2 FQNNGV. This CDR3 contains 15 residues. The ends were cut back, 5 bases at V and 3 bases at J, with 16 bases in the middle. The CDR3 nucleotides are TGTGCCAGCAGCCCCCGAGGGCTAGATTACTATGGCTACACCTTC. Protein product: CASSPRGLDYYGYTF.

This clonotype was picked up many times. The DNA of the CDR3 is TGCAGTGCTAGGACTAGCGGGGTCCGCGGGGAGCTGTTTTTT. This codes for CSARTSGVRGELFF. V gene TRBV20-1 combines with J gene TRBJ2-2; TRBD2 matches 11 bases. In germline, CDR1 is DFQATT, CDR2 SNEGSKA (reference sequence). The CDR3 runs to 14 residues. The V segment lost 3 bases and the J segment 7 bases; nucleotides outside the gene matches: 4.

This clonotype was counted only a few times. The V gene is TRBV7-2, the J gene TRBJ2-3; D call uncertain. V lost 1 base and J 4 bases, leaving 12 bases between the germline ends. The CDR3 covers 15 residues. Germline V lookup: CDR1 SGHTA, CDR2 FQGNSA. The CDR3 nucleotides read TGTGCCAGCAGCTTAGTCTCTGGGGAACCAGATACGCAGTATTTT. Translation: CASSLVSGEPDTQYF.

The table lists this clonotype with a few counts. The chain recombines TRBV7-9 with TRBJ1-1; D uncertain. Per germline, CDR1 SEHNR and CDR2 FQNEAQ (reference sequence). The CDR3 is made up of 14 amino acids. Between the trimmed V and J ends, which lost 5 bases and 1 base, there was a span of 11 bases. CDR3: CASSPSWGNTEAFF. CDR3 in DNA: TGTGCCAGCAGCCCCAGTTGGGGGAACACTGAAGCTTTCTTT. Based on the CDR3 plus reference TRBV7-9 and TRBJ1-1, the full variable domain is DTGVSQNPRHKITKRGQNVTFRCDPISEHNRLYWYRQTLGQGPEFLTYFQNEAQLEKSRLLSDRFSAERPKGSFSTLEIQRTEQGDSAMYLCASSPSWGNTEAFFGQGTRLTVV.

This clonotype was found a few times. The chain carries TRBV6-6 and TRBJ1-5, with D unclear. CDR3 length equals 15 residues. V was pared by 2 bases and J by 0 bases, with 8 bases between. Germline V gene sequence: CDR1 MNHNY, CDR2 SVGAGI (reference sequence). The CDR3 DNA reads as TGTGCCAGCAGTTACCAATCATATAGCAATCAGCCCCAGCATTTT. This encodes CASSYQSYSNQPQHF.

The sample holds many counts of this clonotype. The genes are TRBV7-6 and TRBJ2-1; no definite D call. Per germline, CDR1 SGHVS and CDR2 FNYEAQ. The CDR3 extends over 13 amino acids. Trimming shortened V by 3 bases and J by 3 bases, and 6 bases separated the two germline ends. The CDR3 is CASSLKSYNEQFF. CDR3 coding DNA: TGTGCCAGCAGCTTGAAGAGCTACAATGAGCAGTTCTTC.

The V call is TRBV12-5, the J call TRBJ2-1; 10 nucleotides agree with TRBD2. The junction had 2 bases not matched to a gene; V was cut back by 1 base and J by 5 bases. CDR3 length: 15 residues. CDR1 and CDR2 (germline): LGHNT, FRNRAP. The CDR3 coding sequence is TGTGCTAGTGGTTTGGGGACTAGCGGAAACAATGAGCAGTTCTTC. Its protein product is CASGLGTSGNNEQFF.

V is TRBV4-2 and J is TRBJ1-1; tentatively, D is TRBD1 (6 bases). CDR1 and CDR2 from the germline V gene are LGHNA and YNFKEQ. This CDR3 is 15 amino acids long. V was clipped by 0 bases and J by 4 bases, with 12 bases between them. CDR3 in amino acids: CASSQDGTSTTEAFF. The CDR3 DNA sequence: TGTGCCAGCAGCCAAGATGGGACAAGTACCACTGAAGCTTTCTTT.

This clonotype was observed a handful of times. The gene calls are TRBV12-3 or TRBV12-4 and TRBJ1-1; TRBD1 aligns across 11 bases. The V and J ends lost 5 bases and 0 bases, in that order; junction bases with no gene match: 2. The CDR3 has 15 amino acids. The CDR3 here is CASSRDRGMNTEAFF. The CDR3, as DNA: TGTGCCAGCAGTCGGGACAGGGGGATGAACACTGAAGCTTTCTTT.

The rearrangement joins TRBV7-2 to TRBJ1-6, with a weak D call TRBD1 (5 bases). CDR3 length: 13 residues. Germline V gene lookup returns CDR1 SGHTA and CDR2 FQGNSA. V was pared by 5 bases and J by 8 bases, with 10 bases between. The CDR3 DNA follows: TGTGCCAGCAGCGCCGCAGGGTATTCACCCCTCCACTTT. The encoded protein is CASSAAGYSPLHF.

This clonotype was seen more than once but under ten times. The rearrangement joins TRBV19 to TRBJ1-5; D might be TRBD1 (5 bases). Between the trimmed V and J ends, which lost 8 bases and 2 bases, there was a span of 16 bases. Germline assignment: CDR1 LNHDA and CDR2 SQIVND (reference sequence). This CDR3 comprises 15 residues. CDR3 in DNA: TGTGCCAGTTCGGGGGGTAAGTTTGGCAATCAGCCCCAGCATTTT. It codes for CASSGGKFGNQPQHF.

Many counts were recorded for this clonotype. The chain links TRBV14 to TRBJ1-2; 8 bases are shared with TRBD1. The CDR3 has 15 residues. The germline V gene encodes CDR1 SGHDN and CDR2 FVKESK. With 0 bases clipped from V and 11 bases from J, the junction kept 11 bases outside the gene matches. The CDR3: CASSQELPGQGRYTF. CDR3 in DNA: TGTGCCAGCAGCCAAGAACTTCCCGGACAGGGCCGTTACACCTTC.